This T cell receptor (beta chain) was sequenced in a study of cytotoxic CD8 clonotypes in ibrutinib-treated CLL. Germline V gives CDR1 LNHDA, CDR2 SQIVND (reference sequence). This CDR3 is 14 amino acids long. The V end was cut by 6 bases, the J end by 1 base, with 12 bases between. Assay: immunoSEQ multiplex PCR; the TCRdb copy retains only in-frame clones and omits some. The data contain some 93,000 clones, about 78% of them seen just once; the ten biggest clones take up 25% to 40%. The sample was PBMCs, taken after 12 months of ibrutinib treatment. This chain joins TRBV19 and TRBJ1-1, with D uncertain. The sequence came from a human donor with chronic lymphocytic leukemia. The DNA for the CDR3 is TGTGCCAGTAGAACTAAAATGGGGAACACTGAAGCTTTCTTT. This encodes CASRTKMGNTEAFF. The variable domain in full, with the rest retrieved from reference TRBV19 and TRBJ1-1, is DGGITQSPKYLFRKEGQNVTLSCEQNLNHDAMYWYRQDPGQGLRLIYYSQIVNDFQKGDIAEGYSVSREKKESFPLTVTSAQKNPTAFYLCASRTKMGNTEAFFGQGTRLTVV.